This T cell receptor (beta chain) comes out of a study of Graves' ophthalmopathy and Graves' hyperthyroidism. Study overall: The authors collected peripheral blood at initial diagnosis, before any treatment.

This clonotype was seen a handful of times. The CDR3 is made up of 15 amino acids. The V segment lost 3 bases and the J segment 5 bases; nucleotides outside the gene matches: 9. CDR1 and CDR2 (germline): LGHNA, YNFKEQ. Amplification from RNA transcripts yielded the TCR beta CDR3 regions. A first-round RT-PCR used HTBI primers, followed by a second-round multiplex PCR. TCRdb redid the calling of the multiplex PCR reads with MiXCR, one entry per CDR3 protein. This sample has about 400,000 distinct CDR3 sequences, with 15% to 20% found just once. Diagnostic conclusions were grounded in clinical symptoms, serum thyroxine, TRAb, thyroid ultrasound and orbital computed tomography.

The chain links TRBV4-2 to TRBJ2-7, with TRBD1 matching over 8 bases. Material: peripheral blood. The receptor was derived from a woman under 30 with Graves' ophthalmopathy. CDR3 in DNA: TGTGCCAGCAGCCAGGACCGGACAGGGAGGCACGAGCAGTACTTC. Residues: CASSQDRTGRHEQYF.